One TCR beta chain is described in this entry. The table lists this clonotype with a few counts. Its cognate antigen has yet to be identified. It has no much larger one-base neighbor in the sample; base qualities were not kept. For CDR1 and CDR2, the germline V gene lists LGHNT and FRNRAP. Trimming takes 3 bases from V and 5 bases from J, and the germline ends sit 13 bases apart. The CDR3 numbers 14 residues from cysteine through phenylalanine. Here the CDR3 DNA is all that survives: 42 bases in frame from base 1. This sample is drawn from a study of blood T cells in healthy people across ages (dated by TCRdb to between 2014 and 2017). Context from the whole study: In model experiments, template switching captured roughly one uniquely barcoded TCR beta cDNA molecule for every two T cells. Two additional independent replicas of 1 million unique cDNA reads from the same blood draw were analyzed for two donors (one aged 18 to 30 and one aged 80 or older). Donors were grouped into four age groups: young (average roughly 17 years), middle-aged (around 39), aged (62) and long-lived (around 82). To track age-related changes in TCR beta repertoire diversity, the study relied on deep sequencing normalized with unique cDNA molecular identifiers. The study at large found these results: As age increased, observed TCR beta diversity per million T cells dropped in a roughly linear way, and a significant reduction was already evident by age about 36. Compared with the aged group, more naive CD4+ T cells, fewer expanded clones and increased TCR diversity were shown by the long-lived group, suggesting age selection. Observed TCR beta diversity correlated strongly with the percentage of naive T cells measured by flow cytometry. Donor CMV infection status was unknown, potentially confounding age-related changes in expanded clonotypes. Total diversity estimates from one million sequenced T cells were considered lower bounds and underestimates. Conclusive comparison of naive and antigen-experienced compartments was prevented by the profiling of bulk unsorted PBMCs.

Receptors were amplified or captured by 5' RACE. Sequencing instrument: Illumina HiSeq 2500. A second PCR of 7 to 11 cycles was performed with a sample-barcoded 5' primer and a J-beta primer mix. A template-switch 5' adaptor carrying 12 random nucleotides introduced a unique molecular identifier onto each TCR beta cDNA molecule. Each sample yielded at least 3 million CDR3-containing paired-end reads. First-strand cDNA synthesis was performed from all RNA using the Mint cDNA synthesis kit, with priming by a TRBC-specific oligonucleotide. Following uracil-DNA glycosylase treatment, a first 18-cycle PCR with universal primers M1SS and BC2_uni_R was performed on all cDNA. Under the source paper's analysis protocol: Each sample was normalized by randomly selecting 1 million high-quality reads, each carrying a distinct molecular identifier. Instead of being binned into consensus sequences, reads that shared molecular identifiers were thrown out. MiTCR, with a Q25 quality threshold and the strictest error-elimination algorithm, was used for CDR3 identification, clonotype clustering and error correction. A nonparametric unseen species model using Euler transformation provided a lower-bound estimate of total TCR beta diversity. TCRdb passed the public sequencing reads through fastp at Q25 and MiXCR, retaining productive beta sequences. Each entry merges the rows of one CDR3 protein and shows their most common DNA and genes. The authors' filters were not applied to this entry. The table for this sample lists 600,000 to 1,000,000 distinct CDR3 sequences; 25% of them were counted only once. Together, the top ten hold roughly 3.8% of the sample.

The 40 or so donors, aged roughly 6 to 95 years, were systemically healthy Caucasian individuals from Russia. Each donor gave ten milliliters of peripheral blood, drawn into EDTA-treated Vacutainer tubes. Ficoll-Paque density-gradient centrifugation was used to isolate PBMCs, with at least 7 million per sample. Total RNA was extracted from PBMCs with Trizol reagent, with at least 5 micrograms obtained per sample. For every donor, flow cytometry on a PBMC aliquot measured the percentage of naive CD45RAhigh/CD27high T cells. These data were likewise used in another study, on T cells of mothers and their children. As that second study puts it: The donors were nine systemically healthy Caucasian individuals, made up of three mothers and their six children. cDNA synthesis used all of the extracted RNA, with 1.5 ug of RNA in each 15 ul reaction. In the second PCR, the M1S primer introduced both the sample barcodes and 2-4 random nucleotides. Over 10 million TCR beta CDR3 reads came from each mother, compared with millions of reads from each child. In both related and unrelated pairs, thymic selection shapes the output of TCR recombination in a similar way, with inherited differences having only a minor effect. Normalized repertoire overlap in related mother-child pairs was always slightly higher than in unrelated mother-child pairs, but the difference was never significant. With a sensitivity of about 100 clones per million clonotypes, no persistent microchimeric T cell clones were detected. Deep NGS was used in the study to compare the TCR beta repertoires of mothers and children and to look for features that separate related mother-child pairs from unrelated individuals. On average, the children were approximately 11 +/- 4 years old, while the mothers were around 42 +/- 4 years old. Libraries were sequenced on Illumina HiSeq 2000 with 100+100 nt paired-end reads after adapter ligation with NEBNext reagents. Mother and child libraries were prepared a month apart and sequenced in separate runs to prevent cross-contamination. Between roughly 500,000 and 2,100,000 distinct TCR beta clonotypes were identified per donor. Naive TCR beta clonotypes were estimated from low-frequency clonotypes matched to each donor's FACS-determined naive share, without sorting.

The material sequenced was blood. Recombination connected TRBV12-5 to TRBJ1-2; there is no confident call for the D gene. The TCR sequence derives from a boy between 10 and 17 years old in good health. For the CDR3, the sequence is CASGFFPSGYGYTF. The bases read TGTGCTAGTGGTTTTTTCCCAAGTGGGTATGGCTACACCTTC.